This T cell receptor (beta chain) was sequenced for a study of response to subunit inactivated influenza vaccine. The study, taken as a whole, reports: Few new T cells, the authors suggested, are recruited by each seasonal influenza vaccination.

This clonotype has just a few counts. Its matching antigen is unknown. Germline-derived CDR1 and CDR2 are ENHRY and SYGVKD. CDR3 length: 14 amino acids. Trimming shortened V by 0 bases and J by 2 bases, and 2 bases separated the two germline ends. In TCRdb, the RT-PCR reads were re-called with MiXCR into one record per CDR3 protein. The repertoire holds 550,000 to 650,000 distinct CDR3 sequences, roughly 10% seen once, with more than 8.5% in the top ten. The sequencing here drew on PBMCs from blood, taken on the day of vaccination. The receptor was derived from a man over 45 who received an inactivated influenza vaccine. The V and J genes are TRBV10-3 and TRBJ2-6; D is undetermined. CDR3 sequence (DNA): TGTGCCATCAGTGAGTCGCCTGGGGCCAACGTCCTGACTTTC. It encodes CAISESPGANVLTF.